One and the same sample provided the 20 T cell receptor beta chains below, sequenced in a study of CD8 T cells in ankylosing spondylitis. TCRdb independently ran MiXCR on the 5' RACE reads; one entry per CDR3 protein. The sample lists hundreds of thousands of distinct CDR3 sequences; 20% to 30% were seen once. Sequencing used blood, either unsorted or a sorted T cell fraction (not recorded which). Receptors were obtained from a male donor with ankylosing spondylitis or in good health (not recorded which).

This clonotype was picked up many times. This chain uses TRBV7-2 with TRBJ2-7; 7 bases match TRBD1. CDR3 length: 13 residues. Germline loops: CDR1 SGHTA, CDR2 FQGNSA. The trim removed 8 bases at V and 3 bases at J, leaving 7 bases unmatched. The CDR3 bases are TGTGCCAGCCACCCGGGACAGCACTACGAGCAGTACTTC. It translates to CASHPGQHYEQYF.

This clonotype was counted at least ten times. The chain employs TRBV7-2 and TRBJ1-4; perhaps TRBD1 as D (5 bases). The CDR3 totals 11 residues. Germline CDR1 and CDR2: SGHTA and FQGNSA. V lost 4 bases, J lost 16 bases, and 13 bases lay in between. CDR3 protein: CASSSGTATFF. The DNA of the CDR3 is TGTGCCAGCAGCTCTGGGACCGCGACGTTTTTT.

This clonotype was observed many times. The CDR3: CSVDSGDQETQYF. DNA for the CDR3: TGCAGCGTTGACTCAGGGGACCAAGAGACCCAGTACTTC. The chain uses TRBV29-1 and TRBJ2-5, with a possible D match to TRBD1 (6 bases). CDR3 length: 13 residues. Trimming shortened V by 3 bases and J by 0 bases, and 8 bases separated the two germline ends. Germline CDR1 and CDR2: SQVTM and ANQGSEA.

The chain joins TRBV29-1 to TRBJ2-2; 10 nucleotides match TRBD2. J was trimmed by 2 bases and V by 4 bases; bases with no gene match: 7. CDR3 length equals 16 residues. The V gene's germline CDR1 is SQVTM and CDR2 ANQGSEA. CDR3 loop: CSVATSGTINTGELFF. Here the CDR3 DNA reads TGCAGCGTTGCCACTAGCGGGACGATAAACACCGGGGAGCTGTTTTTT.

This clonotype was counted at least ten times. This rearrangement joins TRBV20-1 to TRBJ2-5; 12 nucleotides agree with TRBD2. V shed 6 bases and J 5 bases; nucleotides not matched to a gene: 7. CDR1 is DFQATT and CDR2 is SNEGSKA in the germline V gene (reference sequence). The CDR3 is made up of 14 amino acids. DNA of the CDR3: TGCAGTGCAGTCGCTAGCGGGAGGGAGGAGACCCAGTACTTC. Its translation is CSAVASGREETQYF.

The rearrangement uses TRBV20-1 and TRBJ2-1, with TRBD2 matching 13 bases. The CDR3 runs 17 residues. CDR1 DFQATT and CDR2 SNEGSKA come from the germline V gene (reference sequence). The J segment lost 0 bases and the V segment lost 5 bases, leaving 7 bases of the junction unmatched. DNA for the CDR3: TGCAGTGCTGGGGGACTAGCGGGATTAAGCTCCTACAATGAGCAGTTCTTC. Protein: CSAGGLAGLSSYNEQFF.

This clonotype occurred many times. The CDR3 region is CASSFVAEETQYF. Written as DNA, the CDR3 is TGTGCCAGCAGCTTTGTAGCGGAAGAGACCCAGTACTTC. This chain connects TRBV5-6 to TRBJ2-5; D perhaps matches TRBD2 (6 bases). V was cut by 2 bases and J by 3 bases, with 8 bases left in between. The CDR3 extends over 13 amino acids. The germline V gene has CDR1 SGHDT and CDR2 YYEEEE.

The sample holds many counts of this clonotype. This chain uses TRBV6-2 or TRBV6-3 with TRBJ1-1; 7 nucleotides align to TRBD1. The CDR3 consists of 17 residues. Germline CDR1 MNHEY, CDR2 SVGEGT. With V trimmed by 5 bases and J by 0 bases, 12 bases remained unmatched. CDR3 nucleotide sequence: TGTGCCAGCAGTCAAGACAGGGTACTACTAATGAACACTGAAGCTTTCTTT. This translates into CASSQDRVLLMNTEAFF.

This clonotype was seen more than once but under ten times. This chain joins TRBV4-2 and TRBJ2-7; maybe TRBD2 (5 bases). CDR1 LGHNA and CDR2 YNFKEQ come from the germline V gene. The CDR3 totals 15 residues. V gave up 1 base and J gave up 6 bases, with 16 bases separating them. This CDR3 reads CASSQVGGSGFEQYF. The CDR3 DNA sequence: TGTGCCAGCAGCCAAGTGGGTGGGAGTGGGTTCGAGCAGTACTTC.

This chain uses TRBV15 with TRBJ2-2; D is unclear. Trimming left V 5 bases short and J 6 bases short, with 10 bases between. The length of the CDR3 is 13 residues. Per the germline V gene, CDR1 is LNHNV and CDR2 is YYDKDF (reference sequence). CDR3 sequence (DNA): TGTGCCACCAGCCAACCGTGGTCCGGGGAGCTGTTTTTT. This gives the protein CATSQPWSGELFF.

This chain links TRBV6-2 or TRBV6-3 with TRBJ2-1; a weak D match, TRBD2 (5 bases). V dropped 5 bases and J dropped 1 base, with 9 bases sitting between them. CDR1 and CDR2 (germline): MNHEY, SVGEGT. This CDR3 has 14 amino acids. The CDR3 spells CASSPGFSYNEQFF. The CDR3 DNA reads as TGTGCCAGCAGTCCGGGATTTTCCTACAATGAGCAGTTCTTC.

In its sample, this clonotype was seen many times. The rearrangement links TRBV5-1 to TRBJ1-3; tentatively, D is TRBD1 (5 bases). CDR3 length: 12 amino acids. Germline V gene data show CDR1 as SGHRS and CDR2 as YFSETQ. V gave up 5 bases and J gave up 3 bases, with 6 bases separating them. CDR3 sequence: CASRGDGNTIYF. For the CDR3, the DNA is TGCGCCAGCAGAGGGGATGGAAACACCATATATTTT.

The CDR3 region is CASKFSGGGSTEAFF. The DNA for the CDR3 is TGTGCCAGCAAGTTTTCGGGGGGTGGTAGCACTGAAGCTTTCTTT. The chain joins TRBV12-3 or TRBV12-4 to TRBJ1-1, with a weak D call TRBD1 (5 bases). The CDR3 spans 15 residues. V was cut by 7 bases and J by 4 bases, with 19 bases left in between.

J is TRBJ2-1 and V is TRBV28; 8 positions match TRBD2. This CDR3 is built from 15 residues. V lost 6 bases, J lost 5 bases, and 9 bases stayed unmatched. CDR1 is MDHEN, CDR2 SYDVKM, per germline. This chain's CDR3 is CASRHSQRGNNEQFF. CDR3 nucleotides: TGTGCCAGCAGACATTCCCAGCGGGGGAACAATGAGCAGTTCTTC. The whole variable domain, filled in from reference TRBV28 and TRBJ2-1, reads DVKVTQSSRYLVKRTGEKVFLECVQDMDHENMFWYRQDPGLGLRLIYFSYDVKMKEKGDIPEGYSVSREKKERFSLILESASTNQTSMYLCASRHSQRGNNEQFFGPGTRLTVL.

The genes are TRBV28 and TRBJ2-1; 7 nucleotides align to TRBD2. V dropped 6 bases and J dropped 1; count of bases not matched to a gene: 9. This CDR3 has 16 residues. Germline V lookup: CDR1 MDHEN, CDR2 SYDVKM. The CDR3 reads CASRPTGTTSYNEQFF. CDR3 coding DNA: TGTGCCAGCAGACCGACCGGGACTACGTCCTACAATGAGCAGTTCTTC.

This clonotype has ten or more counts. The gene calls are TRBV3-1 and TRBJ2-1, with 9 bases matching TRBD1. V lost 7 bases to trimming and J lost 4 bases; unmatched junction nucleotides: 5. Per germline, CDR1 LGHDT and CDR2 YNNKEL (reference sequence). The CDR3 contains 14 residues. For the CDR3, the DNA is TGTGCCAGCACCCGGGACAGGGAATACAATGAGCAGTTCTTC. This gives the protein CASTRDREYNEQFF.

This clonotype appeared a single time. The gene calls are TRBV6-5 and TRBJ2-7; 7 bases are shared with TRBD2. The CDR3 covers 13 residues. J gave up 5 bases and V 2 bases, and 3 bases lay outside the gene matches. The germline V gene encodes CDR1 MNHEY and CDR2 SVGAGI. CDR3 protein: CASSYMGGNEQYF. DNA of the CDR3: TGTGCCAGCAGTTACATGGGAGGGAACGAGCAGTACTTC.

This clonotype occurred many times. The CDR3 protein is CASSLKTGNTEAFF. The CDR3 bases are TGTGCCAGCAGCTTAAAAACAGGGAACACTGAAGCTTTCTTT. This sequence joins TRBV7-2 and TRBJ1-1, with D perhaps TRBD1 (5 bases). Germline CDR1 SGHTA, CDR2 FQGNSA. The CDR3 contains 14 residues. V was shortened by 2 bases and J by 1 base, with 8 bases between the two germline ends.

This clonotype was counted at least ten times. The chain uses TRBV9 and TRBJ2-2, with 8 positions matching TRBD1. Germline CDR1 SGDLS, CDR2 YYNGEE. The CDR3 is made up of 17 amino acids. Trimming took 0 bases from V and 3 from J; bases not matched to a gene: 7. The chain's CDR3 is CASSVASGQGYTGELFF. The CDR3 region has the DNA TGTGCCAGCAGCGTAGCTTCAGGACAGGGTTACACCGGGGAGCTGTTTTTT.

This clonotype was detected many times. This chain joins TRBV10-3 and TRBJ2-7; D might be TRBD1 or TRBD2, each matching 6 bases. The CDR3 totals 13 residues. From germline, CDR1 is ENHRY and CDR2 SYGVKD. V shed 0 bases and J shed 6 bases, with 9 bases lying between them. The CDR3 region is CAISESGGGEQYF. The CDR3 DNA is TGTGCCATCAGTGAGTCAGGAGGGGGCGAGCAGTACTTC.